This note documents a single TCR beta chain sequence. This clonotype occurred many times. Its antigen is unknown. No much larger clone exists at a distance of one base, and base qualities are not known. A patient counted as having stable Graves' hyperthyroidism if no progression to ophthalmopathy occurred over 18 months of follow-up. Hyperthyroidism patients were newly diagnosed, with disease duration under 2 months, and aged 18 to 65 years. Patients with uncontrolled infections, other autoimmune diseases, pregnancy or lactation were excluded. Diagnoses were based on clinical symptoms, serum thyroxine and TRAb, thyroid ultrasound and orbital computed tomography. PBMCs were separated from roughly 9.3 ml of fresh peripheral blood using Ficoll-Paque density gradient centrifugation. Total RNA was extracted using Trizol reagent, and RNA quality was assessed on an Agilent 2100 Bioanalyzer. This sample was included in a study of T cells in Graves' hyperthyroidism and ophthalmopathy (dated by TCRdb to the late 2010s). The study in broad terms: Peripheral blood was sampled at the time of initial diagnosis, prior to any treatment. To identify TCR V-J signatures that set the groups apart, the researchers used a discovery cohort of 100 patients, made up of around 40 with Graves' ophthalmopathy and about 59 with stable Graves' hyperthyroidism. After blood sampling, hyperthyroidism patients were treated with methimazole at a starting dose of 30 mg daily, and ophthalmopathy patients were treated with high-dose intravenous methylprednisolone. For training and testing, the roughly 100 patients in the discovery cohort were randomly divided in a 7:3 ratio. The paper reports TCR Vbeta CDR3 sequencing of about 140 peripheral blood samples: under 45 ophthalmopathy, under 85 hyperthyroidism and around 17 progressor patients. Thyroid tissue and blood T-cell repertoires from roughly 6 Graves' hyperthyroidism patients were also compared in the study. Whether ophthalmopathy could be predicted prospectively was tested in an independent validation cohort made up of 18 to 20 hyperthyroidism patients plus 17 patients who later progressed to ophthalmopathy.

The TCR beta CDR3 regions were amplified from the RNA transcripts. A first-round RT-PCR of the TCR CDR3 used the HTBI primer set with the Qiagen OneStep RT-PCR kit. The libraries were constructed in a second round of multiplex PCR and then size-selected and purified. Sequencing of the libraries was done on an Illumina HiSeq2000 using paired-end 100 bp reads. The paper's data handling went like this. SOAPnuke was used to process the raw data, throwing out any read that contained adapters or uncalled bases, had a mean Phred below 15, or lacked an exact constant-primer or identifier match. COPE v1.2.5 was used to merge high-quality paired reads, and clonotypes were defined as unique nucleotide sequences. MiTCR v1.1 was used to align clonotypes to the IMGT TRBV, TRBD and TRBJ reference segments. Only V-J combinations with frequency above 0.0001, covering about 99% of repertoires, were analysed. A TCS score was defined as the ratio between F50 (clonal expansion) and ExV (chaos), using BLOSUM62-based TCRdist between CDR3 peptides within each V-J. Welch's t-statistics and random forest reduced roughly 530 V-J features to under 15, which were used in a naive Bayes classifier (R e1071). In TCRdb, the public reads were trimmed at Q25 with fastp and aligned with MiXCR, with productive beta chains retained. Merged by CDR3 protein, the rows form single entries marked with the most common genes and DNA. These V and J calls are TCRdb output, not the study's own analysis. A total of roughly 700,000 distinct CDR3 sequences appear in this sample, 15% to 20% of them only once. In total, the top ten clones hold 15% to 18% of the sample.

What the study reported, not specific to this receptor: Sample size was not statistically predetermined, and blinding of investigators to group allocation was not performed. Ophthalmopathy was separated from stable hyperthyroidism by a 13 V-J signature model, with around 90% sensitivity and about 81% specificity obtained in cross-validation and 80%/75% obtained in testing. Most expanded thyroid clonotypes (frequency above 0.001) were also detected in blood, suggesting blood repertoires may reflect thyroid immune responses. In validation, progression to ophthalmopathy was predicted by the model with approximately 67% sensitivity and nearly 75% specificity, a median of about 6.4 months before onset.

This TCR was recovered from a man aged 50-59 years with Graves' hyperthyroidism. Sequenced material: blood.

DNA sequence: TGTGCCAGCAGTCAACCTCCAGGTTCACCCCTCCACTTT. Its protein is CASSQPPGSPLHF. The rearranged segments are TRBV5-8 and TRBJ1-6; the D gene assignment is ambiguous. V is clipped by 5 bases and J by 9 bases, and the sequence between their germline boundaries is 12 bases long. The CDR3 runs 13 residues from the cysteine to the phenylalanine. Of all the DNA, just the CDR3 is kept, 39 bases in frame from base 1. CDR1 and CDR2 (SGHTS, YDEGEE) derive from the germline V gene. The CDR3, completed at both ends by the reference TRBV5-8 and TRBJ1-6 genes, gives the full variable domain EAGVTQSPTHLIKTRGQQATLRCSPISGHTSVYWYQQALGLGLQFLLWYDEGEERNRGNFPPRFSGRQFPNYSSELNVNALELEDSALYLCASSQPPGSPLHFGNGTRLTVT.